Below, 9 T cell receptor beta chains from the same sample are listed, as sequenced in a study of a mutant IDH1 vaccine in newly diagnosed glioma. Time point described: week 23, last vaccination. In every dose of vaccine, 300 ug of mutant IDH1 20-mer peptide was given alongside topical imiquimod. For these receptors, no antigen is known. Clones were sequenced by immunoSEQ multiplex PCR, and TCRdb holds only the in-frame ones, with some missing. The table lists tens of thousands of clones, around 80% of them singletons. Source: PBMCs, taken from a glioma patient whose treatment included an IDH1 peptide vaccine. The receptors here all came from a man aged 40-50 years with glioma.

The CDR3 DNA reads TGTGCCAGCAGCCAAGATCCGTCAGGGGATCAGCCCCAGCATTTT. This gives the protein CASSQDPSGDQPQHF. The chain couples TRBV4-2 to TRBJ1-5, with D possibly TRBD1 on 6 matching bases. The germline V and J ends were trimmed by 0 bases and 5 bases, with 11 bases remaining between them. The germline V gene has CDR1 LGHNA and CDR2 YNFKEQ. The CDR3 runs to 15 residues.

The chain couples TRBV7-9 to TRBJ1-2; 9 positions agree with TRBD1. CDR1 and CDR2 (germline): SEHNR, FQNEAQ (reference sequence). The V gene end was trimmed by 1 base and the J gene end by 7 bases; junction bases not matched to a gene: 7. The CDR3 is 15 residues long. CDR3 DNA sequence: TGTGCCAGCAGCTTAGATGGGGACAGGGCGGCTGGCTACACCTTC. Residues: CASSLDGDRAAGYTF.

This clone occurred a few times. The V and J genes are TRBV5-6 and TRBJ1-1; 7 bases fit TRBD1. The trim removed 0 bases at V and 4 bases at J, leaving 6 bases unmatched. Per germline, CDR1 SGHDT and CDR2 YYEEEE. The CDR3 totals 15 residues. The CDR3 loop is CASSLDPGGTTEAFF. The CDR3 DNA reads TGTGCCAGCAGCTTGGATCCAGGGGGGACCACTGAAGCTTTCTTT.

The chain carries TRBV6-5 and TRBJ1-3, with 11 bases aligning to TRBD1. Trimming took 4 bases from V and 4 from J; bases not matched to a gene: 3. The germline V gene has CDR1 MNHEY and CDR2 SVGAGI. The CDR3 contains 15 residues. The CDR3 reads CASSSWTGGGNTIYF. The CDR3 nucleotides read TGTGCCAGCAGTTCTTGGACAGGGGGCGGAAACACCATATATTTT.

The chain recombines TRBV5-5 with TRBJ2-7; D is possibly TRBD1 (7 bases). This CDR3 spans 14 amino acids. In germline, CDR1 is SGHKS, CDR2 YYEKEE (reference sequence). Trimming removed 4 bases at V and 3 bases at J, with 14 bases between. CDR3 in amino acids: CASSIRRDSYEQYF. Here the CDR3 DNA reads TGTGCCAGCAGCATCAGGCGGGACAGCTACGAGCAGTACTTC.

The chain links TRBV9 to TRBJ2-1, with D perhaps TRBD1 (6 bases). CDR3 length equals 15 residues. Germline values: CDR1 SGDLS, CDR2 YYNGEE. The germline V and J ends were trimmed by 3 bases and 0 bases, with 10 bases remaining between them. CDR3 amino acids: CASSATGSSYNEQFF. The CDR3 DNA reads TGTGCCAGCAGCGCGACAGGCAGCTCCTACAATGAGCAGTTCTTC.

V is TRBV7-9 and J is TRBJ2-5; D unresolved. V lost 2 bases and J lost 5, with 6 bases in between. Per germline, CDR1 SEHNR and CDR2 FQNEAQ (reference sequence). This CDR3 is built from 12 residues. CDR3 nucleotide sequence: TGTGCCAGCAGCTTACTGGAGGAGACCCAGTACTTC. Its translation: CASSLLEETQYF. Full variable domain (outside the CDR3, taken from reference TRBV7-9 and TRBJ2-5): DTGVSQNPRHKITKRGQNVTFRCDPISEHNRLYWYRQTLGQGPEFLTYFQNEAQLEKSRLLSDRFSAERPKGSFSTLEIQRTEQGDSAMYLCASSLLEETQYFGPGTRLLVL.

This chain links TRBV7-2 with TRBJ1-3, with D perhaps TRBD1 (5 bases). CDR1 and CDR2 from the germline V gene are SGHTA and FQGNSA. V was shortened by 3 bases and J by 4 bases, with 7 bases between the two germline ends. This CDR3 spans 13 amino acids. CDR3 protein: CASSFTGGNTIYF. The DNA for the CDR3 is TGTGCCAGCAGCTTCACAGGAGGAAACACCATATATTTT.

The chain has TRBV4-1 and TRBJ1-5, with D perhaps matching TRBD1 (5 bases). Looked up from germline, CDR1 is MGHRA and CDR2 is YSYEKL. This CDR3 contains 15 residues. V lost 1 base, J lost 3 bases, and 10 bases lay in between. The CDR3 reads CASSQGPGTNQPQHF. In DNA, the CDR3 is TGCGCCAGCAGCCAAGGACCCGGGACCAATCAGCCCCAGCATTTT.